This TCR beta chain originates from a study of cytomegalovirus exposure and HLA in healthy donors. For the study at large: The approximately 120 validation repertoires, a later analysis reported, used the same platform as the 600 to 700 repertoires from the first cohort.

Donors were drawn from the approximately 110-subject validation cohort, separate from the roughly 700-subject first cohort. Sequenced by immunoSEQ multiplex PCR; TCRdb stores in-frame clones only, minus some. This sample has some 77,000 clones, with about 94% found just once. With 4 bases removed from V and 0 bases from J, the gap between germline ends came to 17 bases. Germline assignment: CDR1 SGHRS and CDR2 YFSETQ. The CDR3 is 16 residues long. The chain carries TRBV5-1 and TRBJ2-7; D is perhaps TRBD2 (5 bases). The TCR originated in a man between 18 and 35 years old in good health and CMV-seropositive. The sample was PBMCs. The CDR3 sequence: CASSPPGLSSSYEQYF. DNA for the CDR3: TGCGCCAGCAGCCCGCCCGGACTCTCCTCCTCCTACGAGCAGTACTTC. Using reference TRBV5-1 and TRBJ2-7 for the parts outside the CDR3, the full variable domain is KAGVTQTPRYLIKTRGQQVTLSCSPISGHRSVSWYQQTPGQGLQFLFEYFSETQRNKGNFPGRFSGRQFSNSRSEMNVSTLELGDSALYLCASSPPGLSSSYEQYFGPGTRLTVT.